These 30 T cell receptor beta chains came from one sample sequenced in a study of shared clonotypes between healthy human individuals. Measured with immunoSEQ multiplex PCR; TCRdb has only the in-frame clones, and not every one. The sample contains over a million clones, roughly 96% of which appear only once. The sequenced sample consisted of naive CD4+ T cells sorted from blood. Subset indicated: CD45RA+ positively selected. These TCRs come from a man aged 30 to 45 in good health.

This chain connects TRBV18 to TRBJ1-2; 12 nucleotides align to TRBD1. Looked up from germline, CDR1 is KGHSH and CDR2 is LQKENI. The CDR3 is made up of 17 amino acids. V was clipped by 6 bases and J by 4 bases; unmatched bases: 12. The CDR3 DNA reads TGTGCCAGCTCCCCAGGGACAGGGGGCGATCGGACCTATGGCTACACCTTC. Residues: CASSPGTGGDRTYGYTF.

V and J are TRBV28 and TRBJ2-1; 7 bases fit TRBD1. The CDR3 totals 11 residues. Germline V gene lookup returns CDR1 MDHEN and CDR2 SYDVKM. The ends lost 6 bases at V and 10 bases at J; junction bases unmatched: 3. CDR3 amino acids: CASRQDREQFF. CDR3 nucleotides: TGTGCCAGCAGGCAGGACAGGGAGCAGTTCTTC.

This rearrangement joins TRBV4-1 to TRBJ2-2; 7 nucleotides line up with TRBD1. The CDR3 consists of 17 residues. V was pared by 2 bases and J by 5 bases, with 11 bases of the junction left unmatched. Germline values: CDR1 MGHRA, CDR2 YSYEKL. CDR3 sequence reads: CASSQTLTGVRTGELFF. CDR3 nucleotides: TGCGCCAGCAGCCAAACCCTTACAGGGGTACGAACCGGGGAGCTGTTTTTT.

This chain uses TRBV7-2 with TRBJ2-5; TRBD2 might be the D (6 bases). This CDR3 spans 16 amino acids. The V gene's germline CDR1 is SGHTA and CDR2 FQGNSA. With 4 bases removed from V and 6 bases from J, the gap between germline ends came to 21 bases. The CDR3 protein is CASSSIAGILLQTQYF. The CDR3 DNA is TGTGCCAGCAGCTCCATCGCGGGGATTTTGCTACAGACCCAGTACTTC. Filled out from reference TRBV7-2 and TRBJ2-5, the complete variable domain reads GAGVSQSPSNKVTEKGKDVELRCDPISGHTALYWYRQSLGQGLEFLIYFQGNSAPDKSGLPSDRFSAERTGGSVSTLTIQRTQQEDSAVYLCASSSIAGILLQTQYFGPGTRLLVL.

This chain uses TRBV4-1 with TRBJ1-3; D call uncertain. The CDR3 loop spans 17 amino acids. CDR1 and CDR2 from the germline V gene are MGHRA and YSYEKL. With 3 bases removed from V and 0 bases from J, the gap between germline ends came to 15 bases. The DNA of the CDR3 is TGCGCCAGCAGCCAGCGATCGGGAGGAACCTCTGGAAACACCATATATTTT. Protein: CASSQRSGGTSGNTIYF.

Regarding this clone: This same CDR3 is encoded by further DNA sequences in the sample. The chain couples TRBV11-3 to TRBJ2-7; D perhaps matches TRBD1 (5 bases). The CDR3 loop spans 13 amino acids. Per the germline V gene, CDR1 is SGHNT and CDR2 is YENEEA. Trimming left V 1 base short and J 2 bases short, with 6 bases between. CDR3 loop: CASSLGRAYEQYF. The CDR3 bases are TGTGCCAGCAGCTTAGGCAGGGCCTACGAGCAGTACTTC. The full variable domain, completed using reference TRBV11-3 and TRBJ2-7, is EAGVVQSPRYKIIEKKQPVAFWCNPISGHNTLYWYLQNLGQGPELLIRYENEEAVDDSQLPKDRFSAERLKGVDSTLKIQPAELGDSAVYLCASSLGRAYEQYFGPGTRLTVT.

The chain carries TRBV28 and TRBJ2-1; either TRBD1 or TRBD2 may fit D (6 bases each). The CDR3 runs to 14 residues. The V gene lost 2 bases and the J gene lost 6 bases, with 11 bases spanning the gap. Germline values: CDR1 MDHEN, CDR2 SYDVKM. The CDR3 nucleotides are TGTGCCAGCAGTTTAGAGGGGGGACCCAATGAGCAGTTCTTC. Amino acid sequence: CASSLEGGPNEQFF.

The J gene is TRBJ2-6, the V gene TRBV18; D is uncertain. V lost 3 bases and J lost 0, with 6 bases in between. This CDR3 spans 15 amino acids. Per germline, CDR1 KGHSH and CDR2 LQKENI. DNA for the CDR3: TGTGCCAGCTCACCCTCGATCTCTGGGGCCAACGTCCTGACTTTC. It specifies CASSPSISGANVLTF.

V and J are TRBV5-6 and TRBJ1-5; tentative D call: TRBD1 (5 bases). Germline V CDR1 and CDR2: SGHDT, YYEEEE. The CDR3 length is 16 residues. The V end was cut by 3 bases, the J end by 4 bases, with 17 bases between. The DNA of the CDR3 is TGTGCCAGCAGCTGGCGCGGGGCCTCCCTGAATCAGCCCCAGCATTTT. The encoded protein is CASSWRGASLNQPQHF.

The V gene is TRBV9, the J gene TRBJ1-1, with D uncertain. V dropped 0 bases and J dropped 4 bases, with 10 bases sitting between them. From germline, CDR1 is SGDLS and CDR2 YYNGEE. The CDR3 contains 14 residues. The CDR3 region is CASSVGARVTEAFF. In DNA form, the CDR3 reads TGTGCCAGCAGCGTAGGAGCTCGCGTCACTGAAGCTTTCTTT.

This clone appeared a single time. The CDR3 DNA sequence: TGTGCCAGCAGCGACACTAGCGGTACCTACAATGAGCAGTTCTTC. Translation gives CASSDTSGTYNEQFF. This sequence joins TRBV9 and TRBJ2-1, with 8 bases that match TRBD2. J gave up 2 bases and V 3 bases, and 4 bases lay outside the gene matches. Germline-derived CDR1 and CDR2 are SGDLS and YYNGEE. CDR3 length: 15 residues. The full variable domain, completed using reference TRBV9 and TRBJ2-1, is DSGVTQTPKHLITATGQRVTLRCSPRSGDLSVYWYQQSLDQGLQFLIQYYNGEERAKGNILERFSAQQFPDLHSELNLSSLELGDSALYFCASSDTSGTYNEQFFGPGTRLTVL.

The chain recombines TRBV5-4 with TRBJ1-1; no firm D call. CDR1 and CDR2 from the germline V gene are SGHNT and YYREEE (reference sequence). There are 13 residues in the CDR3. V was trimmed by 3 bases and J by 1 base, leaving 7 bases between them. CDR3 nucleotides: TGTGCCAGCAGCTCGATCAGGAACACTGAAGCTTTCTTT. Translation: CASSSIRNTEAFF.

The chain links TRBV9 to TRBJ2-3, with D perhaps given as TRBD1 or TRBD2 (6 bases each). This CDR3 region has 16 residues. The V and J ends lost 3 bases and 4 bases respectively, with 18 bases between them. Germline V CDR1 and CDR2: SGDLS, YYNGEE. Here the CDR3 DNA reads TGTGCCAGCAGCGGAATAGCGGTGAGGGGGGCAGATACGCAGTATTTT. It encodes CASSGIAVRGADTQYF.

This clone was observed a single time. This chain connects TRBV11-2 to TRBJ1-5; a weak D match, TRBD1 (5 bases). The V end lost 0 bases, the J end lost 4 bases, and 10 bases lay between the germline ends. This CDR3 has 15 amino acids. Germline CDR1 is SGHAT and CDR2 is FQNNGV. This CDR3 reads CASSLEGRTNQPQHF. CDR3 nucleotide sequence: TGTGCCAGCAGCTTAGAAGGGCGGACAAATCAGCCCCAGCATTTT.

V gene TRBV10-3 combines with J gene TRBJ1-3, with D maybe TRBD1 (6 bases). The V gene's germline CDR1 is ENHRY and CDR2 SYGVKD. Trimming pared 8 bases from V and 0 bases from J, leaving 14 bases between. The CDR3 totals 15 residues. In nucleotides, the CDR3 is TGTGCCATCGCGGGCCAGGGGTCCTCTGGAAACACCATATATTTT. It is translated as CAIAGQGSSGNTIYF.

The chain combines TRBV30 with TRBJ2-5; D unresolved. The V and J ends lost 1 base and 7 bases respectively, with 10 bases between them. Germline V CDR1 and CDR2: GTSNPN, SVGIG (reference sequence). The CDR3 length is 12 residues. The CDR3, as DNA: TGTGCCTGGAGTGCTTATACGGGGACCCAGTACTTC. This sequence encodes CAWSAYTGTQYF.

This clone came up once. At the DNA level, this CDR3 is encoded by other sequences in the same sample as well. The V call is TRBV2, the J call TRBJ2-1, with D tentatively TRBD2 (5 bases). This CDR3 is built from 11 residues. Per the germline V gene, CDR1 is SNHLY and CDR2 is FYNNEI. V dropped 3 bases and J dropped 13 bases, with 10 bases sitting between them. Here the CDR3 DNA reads TGTGCCAGCAGTGAGGTGGGAGAACAGTTCTTC. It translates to CASSEVGEQFF.

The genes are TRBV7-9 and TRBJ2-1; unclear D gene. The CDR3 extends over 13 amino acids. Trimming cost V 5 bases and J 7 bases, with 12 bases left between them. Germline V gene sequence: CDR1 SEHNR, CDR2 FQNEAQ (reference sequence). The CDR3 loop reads CASSPSLGNEQFF. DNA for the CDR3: TGTGCCAGCAGCCCCAGTTTGGGTAATGAGCAGTTCTTC.

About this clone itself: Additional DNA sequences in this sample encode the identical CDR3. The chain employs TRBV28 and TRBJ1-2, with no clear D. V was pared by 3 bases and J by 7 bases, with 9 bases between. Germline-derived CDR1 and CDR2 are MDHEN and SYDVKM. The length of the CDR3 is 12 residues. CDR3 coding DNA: TGTGCCAGCAGTTTGTCGGGGTCTGGCTACACCTTC. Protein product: CASSLSGSGYTF.

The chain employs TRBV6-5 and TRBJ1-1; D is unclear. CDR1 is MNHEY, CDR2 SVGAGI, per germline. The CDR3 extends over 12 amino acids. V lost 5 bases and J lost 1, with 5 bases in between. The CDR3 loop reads CASSRSNTEAFF. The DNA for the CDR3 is TGTGCCAGCAGTCGTTCGAACACTGAAGCTTTCTTT.

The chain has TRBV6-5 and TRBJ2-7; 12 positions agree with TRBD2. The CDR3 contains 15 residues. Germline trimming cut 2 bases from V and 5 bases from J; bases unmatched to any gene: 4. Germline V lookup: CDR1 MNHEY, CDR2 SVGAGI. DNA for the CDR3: TGTGCCAGCAGTTACACTCGGACTAGCGGGAACGAGCAGTACTTC. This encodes CASSYTRTSGNEQYF.

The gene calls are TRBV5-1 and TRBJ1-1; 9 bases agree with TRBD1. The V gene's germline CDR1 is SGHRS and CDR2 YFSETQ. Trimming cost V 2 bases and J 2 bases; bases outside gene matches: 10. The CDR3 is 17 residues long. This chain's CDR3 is CASSFTPLQGANTEAFF. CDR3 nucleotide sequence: TGCGCCAGCAGCTTTACACCGTTACAGGGGGCCAACACTGAAGCTTTCTTT.

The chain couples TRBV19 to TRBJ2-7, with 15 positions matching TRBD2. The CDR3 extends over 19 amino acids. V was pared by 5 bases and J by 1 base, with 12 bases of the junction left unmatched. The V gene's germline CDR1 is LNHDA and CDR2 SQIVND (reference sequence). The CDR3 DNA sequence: TGTGCCAGTAGTGATAAGGGACTAGCGGGAGGCACCACTTCCTACGAGCAGTACTTC. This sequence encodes CASSDKGLAGGTTSYEQYF.

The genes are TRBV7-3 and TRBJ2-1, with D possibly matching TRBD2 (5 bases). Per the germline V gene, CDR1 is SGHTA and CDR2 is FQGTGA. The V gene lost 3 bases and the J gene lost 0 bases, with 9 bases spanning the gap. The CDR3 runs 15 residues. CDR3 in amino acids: CASSFSAPSYNEQFF. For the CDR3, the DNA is TGTGCCAGCAGCTTTAGCGCCCCCTCCTACAATGAGCAGTTCTTC.

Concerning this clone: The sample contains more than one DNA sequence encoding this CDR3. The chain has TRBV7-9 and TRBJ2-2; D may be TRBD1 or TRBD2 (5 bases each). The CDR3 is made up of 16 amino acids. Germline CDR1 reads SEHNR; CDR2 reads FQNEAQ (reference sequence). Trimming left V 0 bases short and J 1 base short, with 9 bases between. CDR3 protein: CASSLAGTKNTGELFF. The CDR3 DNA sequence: TGTGCCAGCAGCTTAGCTGGGACCAAGAACACCGGGGAGCTGTTTTTT.

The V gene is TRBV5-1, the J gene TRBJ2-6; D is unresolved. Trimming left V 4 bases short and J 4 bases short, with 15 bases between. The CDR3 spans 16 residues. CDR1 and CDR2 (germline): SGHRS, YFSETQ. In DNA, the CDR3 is TGCGCCAGCAGCCCGATGCATCCCGGAGGGGCCAACGTCCTGACTTTC. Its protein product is CASSPMHPGGANVLTF.

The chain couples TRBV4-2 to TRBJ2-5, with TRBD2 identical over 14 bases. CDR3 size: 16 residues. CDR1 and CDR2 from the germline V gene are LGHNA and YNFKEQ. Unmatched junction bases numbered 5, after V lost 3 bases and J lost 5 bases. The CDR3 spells CASSQARLAGGETQYF. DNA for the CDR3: TGTGCCAGCAGCCAGGCGCGACTAGCGGGAGGGGAGACCCAGTACTTC.

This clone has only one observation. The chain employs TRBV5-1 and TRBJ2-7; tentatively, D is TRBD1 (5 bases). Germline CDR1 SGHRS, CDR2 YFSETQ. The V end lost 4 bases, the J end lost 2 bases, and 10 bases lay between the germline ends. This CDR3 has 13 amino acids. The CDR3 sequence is CASSIQGPYEQYF. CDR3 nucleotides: TGCGCCAGCAGCATTCAGGGCCCCTACGAGCAGTACTTC.

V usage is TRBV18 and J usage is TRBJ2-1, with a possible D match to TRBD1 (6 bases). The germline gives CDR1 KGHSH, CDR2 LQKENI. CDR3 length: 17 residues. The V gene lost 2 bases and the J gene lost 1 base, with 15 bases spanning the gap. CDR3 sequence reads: CASSPTTGMRSYNEQFF. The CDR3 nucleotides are TGTGCCAGCTCACCAACGACAGGAATGAGATCCTACAATGAGCAGTTCTTC.

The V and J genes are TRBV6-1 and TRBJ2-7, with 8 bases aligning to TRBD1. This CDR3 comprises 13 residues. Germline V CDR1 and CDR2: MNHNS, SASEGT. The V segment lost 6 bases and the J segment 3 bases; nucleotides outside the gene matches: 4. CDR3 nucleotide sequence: TGTGCCAGCAGCGTGGACAGGGTCTACGAGCAGTACTTC. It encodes CASSVDRVYEQYF.